The 2 T cell receptor beta chains listed next were all sequenced from one sample in a study of neoadjuvant nivolumab and ipilimumab in lung cancer. The data were produced by immunoSEQ multiplex PCR, yet TCRdb's version contains in-frame clones alone and is incomplete. The table shows 40,000 to 55,000 clones, with around 89% occurring only once. The sample in question was blood, obtained before neoadjuvant nivolumab, alone or with ipilimumab. Receptor source: an adult with non-small cell lung cancer. Some clones in this sample may be carry-over from other donors' samples.

This chain uses TRBV5-1 with TRBJ2-5; 8 bases agree with TRBD2. CDR3 size: 14 residues. Trimming took 0 bases from V and 5 from J; bases not matched to a gene: 3. Germline V gene data show CDR1 as SGHRS and CDR2 as YFSETQ. CDR3 residues: CASSLAPGGETQYF. DNA for the CDR3: TGCGCCAGCAGCTTGGCCCCGGGAGGGGAGACCCAGTACTTC.

The genes are TRBV7-9 and TRBJ2-7; 7 nucleotides match TRBD1. The CDR3 sequence is 13 residues long. The germline gives CDR1 SEHNR, CDR2 FQNEAQ (reference sequence). The J segment lost 5 bases and the V segment lost 5 bases, leaving 6 bases of the junction unmatched. The CDR3 sequence is CASSDDRADEQYF. The CDR3 nucleotides are TGTGCCAGCAGCGACGACAGGGCGGACGAGCAGTACTTC.